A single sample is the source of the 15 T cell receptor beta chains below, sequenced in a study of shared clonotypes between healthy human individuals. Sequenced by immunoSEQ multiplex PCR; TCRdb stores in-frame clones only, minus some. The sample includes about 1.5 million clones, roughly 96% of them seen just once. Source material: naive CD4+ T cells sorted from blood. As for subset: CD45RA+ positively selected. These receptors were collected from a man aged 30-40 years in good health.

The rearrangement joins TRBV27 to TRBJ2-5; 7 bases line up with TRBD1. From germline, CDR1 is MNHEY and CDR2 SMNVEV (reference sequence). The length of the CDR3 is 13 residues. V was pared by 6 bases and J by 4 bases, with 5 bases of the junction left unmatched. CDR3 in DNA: TGTGCCAGCAGCCAACACAGGGGAGAGACCCAGTACTTC. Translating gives CASSQHRGETQYF.

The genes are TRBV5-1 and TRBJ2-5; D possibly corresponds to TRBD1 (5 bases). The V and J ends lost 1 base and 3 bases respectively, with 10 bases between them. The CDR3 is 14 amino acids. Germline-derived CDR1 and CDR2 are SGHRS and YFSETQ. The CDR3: CASSLLLGEETQYF. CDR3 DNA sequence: TGCGCCAGCAGCTTGTTATTAGGGGAAGAGACCCAGTACTTC. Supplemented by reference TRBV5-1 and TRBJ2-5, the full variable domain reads KAGVTQTPRYLIKTRGQQVTLSCSPISGHRSVSWYQQTPGQGLQFLFEYFSETQRNKGNFPGRFSGRQFSNSRSEMNVSTLELGDSALYLCASSLLLGEETQYFGPGTRLLVL.

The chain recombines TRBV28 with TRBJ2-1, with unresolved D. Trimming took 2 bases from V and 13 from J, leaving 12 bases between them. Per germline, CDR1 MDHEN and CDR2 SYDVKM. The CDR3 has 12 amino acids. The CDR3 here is CASSLDQNSQFF. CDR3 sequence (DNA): TGTGCCAGCAGTTTAGATCAGAACTCCCAGTTCTTC.

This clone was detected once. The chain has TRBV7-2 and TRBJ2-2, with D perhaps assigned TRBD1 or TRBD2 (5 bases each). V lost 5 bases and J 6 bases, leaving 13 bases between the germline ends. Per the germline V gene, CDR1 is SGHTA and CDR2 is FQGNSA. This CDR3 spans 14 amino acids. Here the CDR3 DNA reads TGTGCCAGCAGCGTCAAACTGGGACCCGGGGAGCTGTTTTTT. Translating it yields CASSVKLGPGELFF.

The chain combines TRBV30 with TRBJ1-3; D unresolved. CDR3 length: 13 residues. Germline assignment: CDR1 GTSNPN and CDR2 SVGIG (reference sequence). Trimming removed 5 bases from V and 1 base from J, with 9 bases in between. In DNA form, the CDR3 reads TGTGCCTGGGGCTGGAGATCTGGAAACACCATATATTTT. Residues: CAWGWRSGNTIYF.

This chain's CDR3 is CASSPPGPSNQPQHF. DNA for the CDR3: TGTGCCAGCTCACCACCAGGGCCTAGCAATCAGCCCCAGCATTTT. The chain is built from TRBV18 and TRBJ1-5; D gene uncertain. V lost 0 bases to trimming and J lost 0 bases, with 6 bases between them. Germline loops: CDR1 KGHSH, CDR2 LQKENI. The CDR3 spans 15 residues.

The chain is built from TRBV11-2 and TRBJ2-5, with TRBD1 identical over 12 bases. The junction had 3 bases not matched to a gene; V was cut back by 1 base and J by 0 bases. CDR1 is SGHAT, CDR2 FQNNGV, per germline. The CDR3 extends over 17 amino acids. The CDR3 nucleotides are TGTGCCAGCAGCTTAGGGGACAGGGGGCCGTACCAAGAGACCCAGTACTTC. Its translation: CASSLGDRGPYQETQYF. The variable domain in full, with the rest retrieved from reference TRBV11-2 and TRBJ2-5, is EAGVAQSPRYKIIEKRQSVAFWCNPISGHATLYWYQQILGQGPKLLIQFQNNGVVDDSQLPKDRFSAERLKGVDSTLKIQPAKLEDSAVYLCASSLGDRGPYQETQYFGPGTRLLVL.

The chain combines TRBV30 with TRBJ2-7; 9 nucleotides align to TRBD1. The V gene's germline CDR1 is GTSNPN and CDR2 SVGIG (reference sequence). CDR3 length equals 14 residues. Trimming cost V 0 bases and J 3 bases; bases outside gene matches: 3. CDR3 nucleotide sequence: TGTGCCTGGAGTGTAGGGACAGGGAACTACGAGCAGTACTTC. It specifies CAWSVGTGNYEQYF.

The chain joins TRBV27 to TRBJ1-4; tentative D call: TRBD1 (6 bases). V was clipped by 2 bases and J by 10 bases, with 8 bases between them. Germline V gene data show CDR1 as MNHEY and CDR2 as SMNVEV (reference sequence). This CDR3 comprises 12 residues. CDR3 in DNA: TGTGCCAGCAGTTTAAGGGGGTCAAAACTGTTTTTT. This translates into CASSLRGSKLFF. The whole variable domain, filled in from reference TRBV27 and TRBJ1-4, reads EAQVTQNPRYLITVTGKKLTVTCSQNMNHEYMSWYRQDPGLGLRQIYYSMNVEVTDKGDVPEGYKVSRKEKRNFPLILESPSPNQTSLYFCASSLRGSKLFFGSGTQLSVL.

The chain's CDR3 is CASSVAPLAASSYNEQFF. CDR3 DNA sequence: TGTGCCAGCAGCGTAGCCCCACTAGCGGCTTCCTCCTACAATGAGCAGTTCTTC. The V gene is TRBV9, the J gene TRBJ2-1, with 8 positions matching TRBD2. The CDR3 contains 18 residues. Losses at the gene ends were 0 bases for V and 0 bases for J; bases not matched to a gene: 8. Germline V lookup: CDR1 SGDLS, CDR2 YYNGEE.

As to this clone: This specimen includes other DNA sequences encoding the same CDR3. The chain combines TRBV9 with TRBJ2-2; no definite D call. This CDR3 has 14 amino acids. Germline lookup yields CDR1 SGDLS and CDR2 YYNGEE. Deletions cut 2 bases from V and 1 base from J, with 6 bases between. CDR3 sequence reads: CASSVLQNTGELFF. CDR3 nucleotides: TGTGCCAGCAGCGTTCTACAGAACACCGGGGAGCTGTTTTTT.

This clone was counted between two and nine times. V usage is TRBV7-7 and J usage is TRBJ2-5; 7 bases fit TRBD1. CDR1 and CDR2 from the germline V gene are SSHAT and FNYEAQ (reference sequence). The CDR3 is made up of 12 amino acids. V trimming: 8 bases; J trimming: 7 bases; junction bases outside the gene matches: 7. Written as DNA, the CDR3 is TGTGCCAGCCGAACAGGGGAAGGGACCCAGTACTTC. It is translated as CASRTGEGTQYF. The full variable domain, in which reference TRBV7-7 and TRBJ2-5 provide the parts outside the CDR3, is GAGVSQSPRYKVTKRGQDVTLRCDPISSHATLYWYQQALGQGPEFLTYFNYEAQPDKSGLPSDRFSAERPEGSISTLTIQRTEQRDSAMYRCASRTGEGTQYFGPGTRLLVL.

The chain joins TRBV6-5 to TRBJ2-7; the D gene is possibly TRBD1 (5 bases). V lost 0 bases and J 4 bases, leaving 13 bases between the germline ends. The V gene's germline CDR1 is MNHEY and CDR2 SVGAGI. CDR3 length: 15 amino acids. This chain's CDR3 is CASSYSLDTVYEQYF. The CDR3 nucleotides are TGTGCCAGCAGTTACTCACTGGACACCGTTTACGAGCAGTACTTC.

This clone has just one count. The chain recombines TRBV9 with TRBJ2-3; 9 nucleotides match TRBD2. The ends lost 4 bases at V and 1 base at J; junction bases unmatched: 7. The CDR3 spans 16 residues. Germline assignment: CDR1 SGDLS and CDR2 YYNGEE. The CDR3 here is CASSRIAGVGTDTQYF. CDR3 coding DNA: TGTGCCAGCAGCCGCATAGCGGGAGTGGGCACAGATACGCAGTATTTT.

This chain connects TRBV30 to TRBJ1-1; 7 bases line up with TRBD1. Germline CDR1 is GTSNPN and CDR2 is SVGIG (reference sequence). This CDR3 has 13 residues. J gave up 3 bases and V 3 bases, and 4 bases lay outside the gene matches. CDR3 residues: CAWRVDRDTEAFF. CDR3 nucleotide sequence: TGTGCCTGGAGAGTTGACAGGGACACTGAAGCTTTCTTT.